Listed here is a single T cell receptor (beta chain). The source of the sample is a study of technical replicates of blood from a few donors. The repertoire was sequenced with immunoSEQ multiplex PCR; TCRdb's copy has only in-frame clones and lacks some. The data hold 80,000 or so clones, with 75% to 90% observed a single time. The receptor was isolated from a human donor in good health. Some clones in this sample may be carry-over from other donors' samples. The sample taken for sequencing was PBMCs.

CDR3 sequence (DNA): TGTGCCAGCAGCCAAGTGGTCCGGGACACCTTCTACGAGCAGTACTTC. Protein product: CASSQVVRDTFYEQYF. The rearrangement joins TRBV4-2 to TRBJ2-7; weak D call: TRBD1 (6 bases). The CDR3 runs to 16 residues. The V gene lost 1 base and the J gene lost 3 bases, with 16 bases spanning the gap. Germline values: CDR1 LGHNA, CDR2 YNFKEQ.